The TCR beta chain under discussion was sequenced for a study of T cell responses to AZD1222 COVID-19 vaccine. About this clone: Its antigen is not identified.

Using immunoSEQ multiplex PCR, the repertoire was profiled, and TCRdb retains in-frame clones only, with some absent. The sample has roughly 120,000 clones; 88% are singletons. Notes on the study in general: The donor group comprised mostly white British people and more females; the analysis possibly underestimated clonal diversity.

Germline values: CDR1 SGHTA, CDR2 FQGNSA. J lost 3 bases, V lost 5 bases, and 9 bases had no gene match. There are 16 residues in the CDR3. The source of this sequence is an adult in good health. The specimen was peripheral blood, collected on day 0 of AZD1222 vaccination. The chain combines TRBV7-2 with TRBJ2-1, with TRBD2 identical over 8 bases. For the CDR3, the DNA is TGTGCCAGCAGCCAGAGGGTACTAGCGGTCTACAATGAGCAGTTCTTC. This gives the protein CASSQRVLAVYNEQFF.